This entry concerns a single T cell receptor beta chain. The junction had 6 bases not matched to a gene; V was cut back by 3 bases and J by 5 bases. There are 15 residues in the CDR3. CDR1 is MNHNS, CDR2 SASEGT, per germline. The sample originates from a study of shared clonotypes between healthy human individuals. Assay: immunoSEQ multiplex PCR; the TCRdb copy retains only in-frame clones and omits some. The data show hundreds of thousands of clones, around four fifths seen once. Sequenced material: memory CD4+ T cells sorted from blood. The subset here: CD45RA-negative fraction. This TCR derives from a woman in her thirties in good health. This rearrangement joins TRBV6-1 to TRBJ2-3, with TRBD1 matching 9 bases. CDR3 in DNA: TGTGCCAGCAGTGACGTCGGGACAGGGAAAGATACGCAGTATTTT. This codes for CASSDVGTGKDTQYF.